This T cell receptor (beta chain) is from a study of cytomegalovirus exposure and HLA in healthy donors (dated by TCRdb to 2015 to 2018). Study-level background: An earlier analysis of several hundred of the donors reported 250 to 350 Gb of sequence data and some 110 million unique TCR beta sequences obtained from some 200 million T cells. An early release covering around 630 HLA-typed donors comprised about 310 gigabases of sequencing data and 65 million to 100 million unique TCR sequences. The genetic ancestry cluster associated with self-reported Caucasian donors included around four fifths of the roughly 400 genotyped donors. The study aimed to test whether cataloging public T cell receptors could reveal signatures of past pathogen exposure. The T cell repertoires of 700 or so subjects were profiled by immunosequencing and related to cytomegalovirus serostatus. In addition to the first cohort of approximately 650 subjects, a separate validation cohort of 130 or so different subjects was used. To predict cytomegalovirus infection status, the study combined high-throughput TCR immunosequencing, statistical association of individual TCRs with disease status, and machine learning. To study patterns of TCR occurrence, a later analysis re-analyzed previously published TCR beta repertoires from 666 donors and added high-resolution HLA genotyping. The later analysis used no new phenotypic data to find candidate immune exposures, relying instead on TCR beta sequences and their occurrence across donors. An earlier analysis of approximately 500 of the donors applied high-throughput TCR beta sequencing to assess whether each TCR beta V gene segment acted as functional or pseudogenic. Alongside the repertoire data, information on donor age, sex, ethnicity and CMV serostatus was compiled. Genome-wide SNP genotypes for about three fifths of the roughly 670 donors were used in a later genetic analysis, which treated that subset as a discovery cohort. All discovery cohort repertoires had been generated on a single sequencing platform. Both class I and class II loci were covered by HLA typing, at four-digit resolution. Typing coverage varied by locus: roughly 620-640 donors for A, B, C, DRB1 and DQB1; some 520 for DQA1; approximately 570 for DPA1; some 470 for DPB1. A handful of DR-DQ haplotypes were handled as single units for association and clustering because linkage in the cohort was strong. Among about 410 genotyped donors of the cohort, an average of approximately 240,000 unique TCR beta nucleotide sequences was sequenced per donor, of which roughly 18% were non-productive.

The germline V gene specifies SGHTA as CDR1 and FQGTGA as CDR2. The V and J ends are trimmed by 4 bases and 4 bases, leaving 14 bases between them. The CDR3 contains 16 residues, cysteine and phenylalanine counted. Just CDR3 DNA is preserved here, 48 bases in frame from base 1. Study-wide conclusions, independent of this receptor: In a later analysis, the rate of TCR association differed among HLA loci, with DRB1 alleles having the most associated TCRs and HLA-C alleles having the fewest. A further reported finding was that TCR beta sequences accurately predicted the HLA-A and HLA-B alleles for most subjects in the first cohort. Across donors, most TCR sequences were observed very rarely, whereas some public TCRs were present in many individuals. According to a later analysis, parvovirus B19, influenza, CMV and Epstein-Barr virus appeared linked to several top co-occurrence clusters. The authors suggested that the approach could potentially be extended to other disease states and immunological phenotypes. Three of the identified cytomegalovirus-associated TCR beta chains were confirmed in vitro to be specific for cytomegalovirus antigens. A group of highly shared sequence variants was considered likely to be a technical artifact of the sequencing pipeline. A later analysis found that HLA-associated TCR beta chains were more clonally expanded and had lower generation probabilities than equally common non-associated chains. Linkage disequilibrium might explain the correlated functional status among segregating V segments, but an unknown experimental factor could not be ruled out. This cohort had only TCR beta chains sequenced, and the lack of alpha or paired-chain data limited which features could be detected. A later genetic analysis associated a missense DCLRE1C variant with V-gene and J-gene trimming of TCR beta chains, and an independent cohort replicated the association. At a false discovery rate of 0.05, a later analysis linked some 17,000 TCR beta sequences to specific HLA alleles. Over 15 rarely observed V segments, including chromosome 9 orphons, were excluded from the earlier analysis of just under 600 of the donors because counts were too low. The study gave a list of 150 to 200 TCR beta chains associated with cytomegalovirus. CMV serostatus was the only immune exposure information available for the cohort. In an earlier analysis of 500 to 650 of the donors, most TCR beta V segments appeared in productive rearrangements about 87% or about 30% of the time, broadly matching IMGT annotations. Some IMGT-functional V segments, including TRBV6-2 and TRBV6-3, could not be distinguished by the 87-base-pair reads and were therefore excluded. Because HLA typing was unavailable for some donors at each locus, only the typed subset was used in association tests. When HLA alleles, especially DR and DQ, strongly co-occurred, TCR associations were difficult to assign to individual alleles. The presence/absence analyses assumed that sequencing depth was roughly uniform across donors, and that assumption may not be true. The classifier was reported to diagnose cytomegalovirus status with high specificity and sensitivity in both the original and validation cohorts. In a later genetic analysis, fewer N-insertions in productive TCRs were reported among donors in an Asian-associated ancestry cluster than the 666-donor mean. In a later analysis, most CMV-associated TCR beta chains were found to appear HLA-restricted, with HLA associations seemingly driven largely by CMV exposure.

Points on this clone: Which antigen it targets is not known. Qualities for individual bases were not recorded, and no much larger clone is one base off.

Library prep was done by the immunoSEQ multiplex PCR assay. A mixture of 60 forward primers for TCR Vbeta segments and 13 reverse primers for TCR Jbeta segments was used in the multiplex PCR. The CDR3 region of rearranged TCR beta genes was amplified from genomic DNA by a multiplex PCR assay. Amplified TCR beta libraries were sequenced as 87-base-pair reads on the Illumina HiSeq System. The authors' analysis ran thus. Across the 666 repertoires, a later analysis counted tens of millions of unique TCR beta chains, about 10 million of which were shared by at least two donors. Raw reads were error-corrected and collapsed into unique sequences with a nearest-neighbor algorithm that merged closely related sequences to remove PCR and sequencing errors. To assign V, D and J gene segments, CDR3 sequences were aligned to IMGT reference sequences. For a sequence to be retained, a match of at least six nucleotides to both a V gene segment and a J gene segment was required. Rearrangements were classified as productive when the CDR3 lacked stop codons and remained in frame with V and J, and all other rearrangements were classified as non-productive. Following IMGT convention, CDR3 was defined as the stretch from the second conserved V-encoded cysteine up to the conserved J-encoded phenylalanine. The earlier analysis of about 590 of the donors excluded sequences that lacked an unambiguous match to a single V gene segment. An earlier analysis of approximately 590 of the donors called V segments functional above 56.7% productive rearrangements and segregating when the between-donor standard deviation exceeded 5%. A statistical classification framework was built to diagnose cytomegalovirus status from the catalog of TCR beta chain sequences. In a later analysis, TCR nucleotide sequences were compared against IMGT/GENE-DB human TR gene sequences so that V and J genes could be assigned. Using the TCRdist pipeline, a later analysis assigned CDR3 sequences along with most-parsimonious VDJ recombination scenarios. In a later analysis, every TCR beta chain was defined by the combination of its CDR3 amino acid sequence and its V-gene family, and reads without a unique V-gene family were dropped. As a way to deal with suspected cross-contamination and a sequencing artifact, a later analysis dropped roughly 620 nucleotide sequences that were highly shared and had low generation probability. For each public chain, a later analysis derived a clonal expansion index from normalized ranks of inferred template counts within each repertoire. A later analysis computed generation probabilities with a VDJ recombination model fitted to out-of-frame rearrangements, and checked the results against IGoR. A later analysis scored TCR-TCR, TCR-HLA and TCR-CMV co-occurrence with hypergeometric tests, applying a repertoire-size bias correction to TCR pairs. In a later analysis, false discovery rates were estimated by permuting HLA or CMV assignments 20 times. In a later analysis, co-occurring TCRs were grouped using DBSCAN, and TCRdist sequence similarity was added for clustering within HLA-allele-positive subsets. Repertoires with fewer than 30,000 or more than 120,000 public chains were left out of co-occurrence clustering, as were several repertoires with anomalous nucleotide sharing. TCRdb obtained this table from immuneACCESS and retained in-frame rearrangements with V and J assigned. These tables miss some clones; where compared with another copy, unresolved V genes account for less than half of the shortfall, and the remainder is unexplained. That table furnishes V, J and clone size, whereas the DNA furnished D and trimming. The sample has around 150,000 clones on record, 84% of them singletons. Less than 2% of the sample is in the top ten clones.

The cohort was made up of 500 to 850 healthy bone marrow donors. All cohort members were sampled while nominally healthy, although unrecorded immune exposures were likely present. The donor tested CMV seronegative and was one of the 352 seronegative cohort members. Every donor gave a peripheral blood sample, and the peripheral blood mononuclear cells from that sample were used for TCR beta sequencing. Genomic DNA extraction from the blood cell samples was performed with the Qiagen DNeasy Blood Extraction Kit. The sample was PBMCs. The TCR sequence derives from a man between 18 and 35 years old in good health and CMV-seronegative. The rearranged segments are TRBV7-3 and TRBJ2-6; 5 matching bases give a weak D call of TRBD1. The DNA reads TGTGCCAGCAGCTCCGGTATGGGGCTAGGGGCCAACGTCCTGACTTTC. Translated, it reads CASSSGMGLGANVLTF.